The source of this TCR beta chain is a study of vaccination effects on CD4 cells after COVID-19. Under the ViraFEST assay, PBMC were stimulated with viral peptide pools so that antigen-specific CD4+ T cells expanded. Sequencing was performed afterwards. After more than 9 days in culture, the CD4+ T cells were isolated. Nucleocapsid antibody tests were negative, and the vaccine recipients had no prior SARS-CoV-2 infection. It was with approximately 9.6 IU/ml IL-2 and 8 to 10 ug/ml peptides that around 1.8 million PBMC per well were cultured. This clone was counted once. Its cognate antigen is unknown. Measured with immunoSEQ multiplex PCR; TCRdb has only the in-frame clones, and not every one. The sample has about 79,000 clones, around four fifths seen once. Germline V gene sequence: CDR1 KGHDR, CDR2 SFDVKD. This CDR3 has 14 amino acids. Trimming removed 4 bases from V and 5 bases from J; junction bases left unmatched: 5.

Findings of the study overall: Cross-reactivity with common cold coronaviruses was shown by only 1 of 255 vaccine-induced clones in healthy vaccinees.

The specimen was CD4+ T cells from PBMCs cultured with HCoV-229E spike peptides, collected before COVID-19 vaccination. The chain has TRBV24-1 and TRBJ2-3; 7 bases fit TRBD1. This clonotype originated in a human donor who received a COVID-19 vaccine. CDR3 DNA: TGTGCCACCAGTGACCTGACAGGGAAAGATACGCAGTATTTT. Translation: CATSDLTGKDTQYF.